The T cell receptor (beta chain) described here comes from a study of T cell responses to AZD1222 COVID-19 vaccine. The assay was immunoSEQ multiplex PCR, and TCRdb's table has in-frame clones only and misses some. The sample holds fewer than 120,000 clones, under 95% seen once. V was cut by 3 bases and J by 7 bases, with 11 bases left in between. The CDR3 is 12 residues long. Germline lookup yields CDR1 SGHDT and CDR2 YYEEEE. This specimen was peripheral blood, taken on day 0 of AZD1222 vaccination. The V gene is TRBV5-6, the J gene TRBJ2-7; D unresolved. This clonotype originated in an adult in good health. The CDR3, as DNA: TGTGCCAGCAGCTGGGTAGGGAAAGAGCAGTACTTC. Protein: CASSWVGKEQYF.